This T cell receptor (beta chain) was sequenced during a study of regulatory T cells in long-lasting Graves disease. Findings and limits, study-wide: Gene preferences differed: TRBV28, TRBJ1-2, TRBJ2-5 in persistent cases.

Worth noting for this clonotype: Its target is not known.

The time point denotes: newly diagnosed GD, antithyroid drugs for less than 3 months. Researchers made the TCR library from RNA that was extracted from PBMCs. Patients came through an endocrinology department, and that department was in Xi'an, China. The germline gives CDR1 SGHDN, CDR2 FVKESK. J was trimmed by 7 bases and V by 3 bases; bases with no gene match: 6. This CDR3 comprises 15 residues. Investigators prepared the TCR beta libraries by applying iRepertoire HTBI primers and Arm-PCR of CDR3 regions. TCRdb redid the calling of the multiplex PCR reads with MiXCR, one entry per CDR3 protein. Of approximately 400,000 distinct CDR3 sequences in the sample, just under 15% are singletons; the top ten hold 16%. Separately, the same data were catalogued under a study of T cells in Graves' hyperthyroidism and ophthalmopathy. This second study says: A 13 V-J model separated ophthalmopathy from stable hyperthyroidism.

V gene TRBV14 combines with J gene TRBJ2-7; 13 nucleotides agree with TRBD2. The material sequenced was peripheral blood mononuclear cells (PBMCs), taken at new diagnosis, from a patient treated with antithyroid drugs. The TCR sequence derives from a woman in her thirties with Graves disease. The CDR3: CASSHGLAGVGEQYF. The CDR3 region has the DNA TGTGCCAGCAGCCATGGACTAGCGGGAGTTGGGGAGCAGTACTTC.